Judged by abundance, the clone carrying this T cell receptor (beta chain) is medium-sized (0.01 to 0.1%). This sample was taken from a study of cytomegalovirus exposure and HLA in healthy donors. Researchers ran the PCR with 60 Vbeta and 13 Jbeta primers. Generated by immunoSEQ multiplex PCR, the TCRdb table keeps only in-frame clones and is missing some. The sample shows about 140,000 clones, about 80% of them seen only once. Trimming took 8 bases from V and 13 from J; bases not matched to a gene: 4. The germline gives CDR1 MNHEY, CDR2 SMNVEV (reference sequence). CDR3 length: 11 amino acids. The sequence derives from a man in his forties in good health and CMV-seropositive. The sequencing input was PBMCs. This chain links TRBV27 with TRBJ2-1, with 11 nucleotides matching TRBD2. The CDR3: CASFTSGSQFF. CDR3 DNA: TGTGCCAGCTTTACTAGCGGGAGTCAGTTCTTC.